This T cell receptor (beta chain) was recorded in a study of blood T cells in healthy people across ages. Study conclusions and caveats: With age, beta diversity per million T cells declined roughly linearly, significantly by approximately 41.

Every sample had a minimum of 6 million PBMCs isolated. Through a sample-barcoded 5' primer and a J-beta primer mix, a second PCR was run for roughly 6 to 12 cycles. TCRdb itself ran the 5' RACE reads through MiXCR, one entry per CDR3 protein. Among fewer than 900,000 distinct CDR3 sequences listed, around 40% were seen once. Many counts were recorded for this clonotype. Its matching antigen is unknown. The CDR3 contains 22 residues. V trimming: 5 bases; J trimming: 1 base; junction bases outside the gene matches: 21. Germline lookup yields CDR1 SGHTA and CDR2 FQGTGA. Sequences were obtained from blood. This clonotype was sampled from a woman in her fifties or sixties in good health. The V and J genes are TRBV7-3 and TRBJ2-1, with 12 bases aligning to TRBD2. The CDR3 spells CASSLDGLAGYNGYSSYNEQFF. The CDR3, as DNA: TGTGCCAGCAGCCTGGACGGACTAGCGGGATACAATGGGTACTCTTCCTACAATGAGCAGTTCTTC.